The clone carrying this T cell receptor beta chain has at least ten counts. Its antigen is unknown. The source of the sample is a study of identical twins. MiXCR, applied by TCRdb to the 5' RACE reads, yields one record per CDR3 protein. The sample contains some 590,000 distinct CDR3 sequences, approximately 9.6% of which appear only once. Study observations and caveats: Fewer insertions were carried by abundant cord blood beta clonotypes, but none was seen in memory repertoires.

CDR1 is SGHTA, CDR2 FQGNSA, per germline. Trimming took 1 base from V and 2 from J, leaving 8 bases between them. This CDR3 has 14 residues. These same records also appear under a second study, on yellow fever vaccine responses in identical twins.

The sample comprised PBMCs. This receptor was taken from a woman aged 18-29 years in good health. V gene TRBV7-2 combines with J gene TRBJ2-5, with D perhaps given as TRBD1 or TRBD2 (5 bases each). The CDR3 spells CASSLGGGQETQYF. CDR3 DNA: TGTGCCAGCAGCTTAGGTGGGGGACAAGAGACCCAGTACTTC.